Presented here are 25 T cell receptor beta chains from one specimen sequenced in a study of memory CD4+ T cells and cytomegalovirus serostatus. The sort gate was single viable CD3+CD4+CD8-CD45RO+ cells for memory CD4+ T cells. TCRdb's copy holds only in-frame clones and misses some; the assay was immunoSEQ multiplex PCR. The sample records under 80,000 clones, 75% to 85% being singletons. Source material: memory CD4+ T cells from blood. These receptors all come from an adult in good health and CMV-seronegative.

The DNA of the CDR3 is TGTGCCAGCAGCGTTTACAGGGAGTACGGCTACACCTTC. Translated: CASSVYREYGYTF. This chain connects TRBV9 to TRBJ1-2; TRBD1 is a possible D gene (6 bases). The CDR3 consists of 13 residues. The V end lost 2 bases, the J end lost 8 bases, and 13 bases lay between the germline ends. Germline V lookup: CDR1 SGDLS, CDR2 YYNGEE.

The chain carries TRBV11-2 and TRBJ1-3; D is uncertain. The CDR3 has 12 residues. Trimming left V 8 bases short and J 9 bases short, with 14 bases between. Germline V lookup: CDR1 SGHAT, CDR2 FQNNGV. The DNA of the CDR3 is TGTGCCAGCGGGTCCTTTCCGGGCACCATATATTTT. Its protein is CASGSFPGTIYF.

This clone was detected only once. V is TRBV29-1 and J is TRBJ2-7; the D gene is possibly TRBD1 (6 bases). Germline V gives CDR1 SQVTM, CDR2 ANQGSEA. The CDR3 totals 13 residues. Trimming took off 4 bases at V and 7 bases at J, with 17 bases between the two ends. The CDR3 here is CSVAGARWEEQYF. CDR3 bases: TGCAGCGTTGCAGGGGCCCGCTGGGAGGAGCAGTACTTC.

As DNA, the CDR3 is TGTGCCAGCAGCATGGGGACAGCCTATGGCTACACCTTC. It encodes CASSMGTAYGYTF. The V gene is TRBV7-6, the J gene TRBJ1-2; 7 bases map to TRBD1. The germline V gene has CDR1 SGHVS and CDR2 FNYEAQ. The CDR3 length is 13 residues. Trimming at V came to 5 bases and at J to 4 bases, leaving 4 bases not matched to a gene. The entire variable domain, with the rest obtained from reference TRBV7-6 and TRBJ1-2, is as follows: GAGVSQSPRYKVTKRGQDVALRCDPISGHVSLYWYRQALGQGPEFLTYFNYEAQQDKSGLPNDRFSAERPEGSISTLTIQRTEQRDSAMYRCASSMGTAYGYTFGSGTRLTVV.

The J gene is TRBJ1-2, the V gene TRBV15; maybe TRBD1 (5 bases). Per the germline V gene, CDR1 is LNHNV and CDR2 is YYDKDF (reference sequence). Trimming cost V 4 bases and J 8 bases, with 17 bases left between them. There are 14 residues in the CDR3. The CDR3: CATSTAEAGHGYTF. The CDR3 DNA is TGTGCCACCAGCACCGCCGAGGCAGGGCACGGCTACACCTTC.

This rearrangement joins TRBV6-1 to TRBJ2-1; 7 positions agree with TRBD1. In germline, CDR1 is MNHNS, CDR2 SASEGT. CDR3 length: 14 residues. The ends lost 5 bases at V and 8 bases at J; junction bases unmatched: 9. The CDR3 here is CASSMRRGLDEQFF. CDR3 in DNA: TGTGCCAGCAGTATGAGAAGGGGGCTGGATGAGCAGTTCTTC.

This clone was counted only a few times. The chain links TRBV11-2 to TRBJ2-7, with D perhaps assigned TRBD1 or TRBD2 (5 bases each). Trimming cost V 5 bases and J 4 bases, with 24 bases left between them. Per germline, CDR1 SGHAT and CDR2 FQNNGV. This CDR3 is built from 17 residues. As DNA, the CDR3 is TGTGCCAGCAGCCCGATCAACCGGGCAGGGACCCCATACGAGCAGTACTTC. It encodes CASSPINRAGTPYEQYF.

CDR3: CASSRGRGMQETQYF. For the CDR3, the DNA is TGTGCCAGCAGCCGAGGCAGGGGCATGCAAGAGACCCAGTACTTC. The chain recombines TRBV2 with TRBJ2-5; TRBD1 might be the D (6 bases). V was pared by 6 bases and J by 2 bases, with 16 bases between. Germline V lookup: CDR1 SNHLY, CDR2 FYNNEI. This CDR3 spans 15 amino acids. The full variable domain, with the rest looked up from reference TRBV2 and TRBJ2-5, is EPEVTQTPSHQVTQMGQEVILRCVPISNHLYFYWYRQILGQKVEFLVSFYNNEISEKSEIFDDQFSVERPDGSNFTLKIRSTKLEDSAMYFCASSRGRGMQETQYFGPGTRLLVL.

The chain is built from TRBV10-2 and TRBJ1-1; the match to TRBD1 covers 8 bases. With 11 bases clipped from V and 5 bases from J, the junction kept 10 bases outside the gene matches. The CDR3 has 13 residues. The germline CDR1 and CDR2 sequences are WSHSY and SAAADI. CDR3 region: CAVRGQGETEAFF. The CDR3 DNA is TGCGCCGTGCGAGGACAGGGTGAAACTGAAGCTTTCTTT.

The V call is TRBV5-1, the J call TRBJ2-7; perhaps TRBD1 as D (6 bases). This CDR3 has 15 residues. Germline values: CDR1 SGHRS, CDR2 YFSETQ. V lost 0 bases, J lost 3 bases, and 13 bases lay in between. CDR3 in amino acids: CASSLAPGHYYEQYF. CDR3 DNA sequence: TGCGCCAGCAGCTTGGCTCCGGGACACTACTACGAGCAGTACTTC.

The gene calls are TRBV7-2 and TRBJ1-2; the D gene is possibly TRBD1 (6 bases). Germline lookup yields CDR1 SGHTA and CDR2 FQGNSA. The germline V and J ends were trimmed by 5 bases and 8 bases, with 9 bases remaining between them. The CDR3 runs to 11 residues. The CDR3 DNA reads as TGTGCCAGCAGCAGGGGGGGCGGCTACACCTTC. Translated, it gives CASSRGGGYTF.

The J gene is TRBJ2-7, the V gene TRBV7-3, with D maybe TRBD1 (5 bases). The CDR3 runs 13 residues. The V gene's germline CDR1 is SGHTA and CDR2 FQGTGA. Trimming left V 6 bases short and J 5 bases short, with 14 bases between. This chain's CDR3 is CASSLDKQHEQYF. The DNA for the CDR3 is TGTGCCAGCAGTCTGGACAAGCAGCACGAGCAGTACTTC.

This clone was found once. The gene calls are TRBV15 and TRBJ2-7; no firm D call. The germline V gene has CDR1 LNHNV and CDR2 YYDKDF (reference sequence). Trimming pared 1 base from V and 2 bases from J, leaving 9 bases between. The CDR3 consists of 14 residues. CDR3 bases: TGTGCCACCAGCAGAGGGGATCCCGCCTACGAGCAGTACTTC. Protein sequence: CATSRGDPAYEQYF.

The chain couples TRBV2 to TRBJ2-5, with D unresolved. The CDR3 covers 14 residues. Trimming removed 6 bases at V and 3 bases at J, with 14 bases between. Germline V CDR1 and CDR2: SNHLY, FYNNEI. The CDR3 reads CASRAARLKETQYF. For the CDR3, the DNA is TGTGCCAGCAGGGCAGCACGACTTAAAGAGACCCAGTACTTC.

The rearrangement links TRBV5-4 to TRBJ1-1; 10 bases match TRBD1. The CDR3 sequence is 15 residues long. The V gene's germline CDR1 is SGHNT and CDR2 YYREEE (reference sequence). The V segment lost 3 bases and the J segment 5 bases; nucleotides outside the gene matches: 7. CDR3 nucleotide sequence: TGTGCCAGCAGCTCTAGGACAGGGGGGGAAACTGAAGCTTTCTTT. This gives the protein CASSSRTGGETEAFF.

In this sample, this clone turned up a few times. The chain is built from TRBV30 and TRBJ1-2, with D uncertain. V was pared by 3 bases and J by 0 bases, with 20 bases between. This CDR3 region has 17 residues. Per the germline V gene, CDR1 is GTSNPN and CDR2 is SVGIG (reference sequence). This CDR3 reads CAWRRPLRANTNYGYTF. CDR3 sequence (DNA): TGTGCCTGGAGGCGCCCGCTTCGGGCGAATACTAACTATGGCTACACCTTC.

V is TRBV10-3 and J is TRBJ1-5; TRBD1 aligns across 8 bases. Germline V gene data show CDR1 as ENHRY and CDR2 as SYGVKD. V dropped 7 bases and J dropped 3; count of bases not matched to a gene: 5. This CDR3 comprises 14 residues. This CDR3 reads CAIKGTGNNQPQHF. CDR3 nucleotide sequence: TGTGCCATCAAAGGGACAGGAAACAATCAGCCCCAGCATTTT.

The chain joins TRBV28 to TRBJ2-7, with unresolved D. The CDR3 has 14 residues. Between the trimmed V and J ends, which lost 5 bases and 6 bases, there was a span of 17 bases. In germline, CDR1 is MDHEN, CDR2 SYDVKM. CDR3 in amino acids: CASSLTAPLGEQYF. The CDR3 coding sequence is TGTGCCAGCAGTCTCACAGCGCCCTTAGGCGAGCAGTACTTC.

This sequence joins TRBV5-5 and TRBJ1-5, with a weak D call TRBD1 (5 bases). This CDR3 has 15 amino acids. The germline V and J ends were trimmed by 0 bases and 3 bases, with 10 bases remaining between them. Germline V gene sequence: CDR1 SGHKS, CDR2 YYEKEE (reference sequence). The CDR3 region is CASSLAGGANQPQHF. CDR3 DNA sequence: TGTGCCAGCAGCTTGGCCGGGGGTGCCAATCAGCCCCAGCATTTT.

The V call is TRBV6-6, the J call TRBJ1-2; the D is unclear. The CDR3 loop spans 13 amino acids. Germline CDR1 MNHNY, CDR2 SVGAGI (reference sequence). V lost 0 bases and J 1 base, leaving 3 bases between the germline ends. The CDR3 DNA is TGTGCCAGCAGTTACTCGGTTAACTATGGCTACACCTTC. Protein: CASSYSVNYGYTF.

V usage is TRBV11-2 and J usage is TRBJ2-1; D gene uncertain. Trimming took off 1 base at V and 6 bases at J, with 4 bases between the two ends. This CDR3 spans 12 amino acids. Germline V lookup: CDR1 SGHAT, CDR2 FQNNGV. The CDR3 reads CASSLVGNEQFF. The DNA for the CDR3 is TGTGCCAGCAGCTTAGTGGGCAATGAGCAGTTCTTC.

The V and J genes are TRBV5-1 and TRBJ1-2; D gene unclear. The CDR3 consists of 13 residues. The germline V gene has CDR1 SGHRS and CDR2 YFSETQ. With 0 bases removed from V and 2 bases from J, the gap between germline ends came to 5 bases. The CDR3 protein is CASSLDGNYGYTF. CDR3 in DNA: TGCGCCAGCAGCTTGGATGGGAACTATGGCTACACCTTC.

The rearrangement uses TRBV5-1 and TRBJ2-2; TRBD2 aligns across 9 bases. Germline assignment: CDR1 SGHRS and CDR2 YFSETQ. This CDR3 spans 18 amino acids. The junction had 12 bases not matched to a gene; V was cut back by 0 bases and J by 6 bases. CDR3 bases: TGCGCCAGCAGCTTGGGGACTTTGGAAAGCGGGGGGCCCGGGGAGCTGTTTTTT. As protein: CASSLGTLESGGPGELFF.

The count of this clone is one. The chain has TRBV5-1 and TRBJ1-3, with unresolved D. This CDR3 has 17 residues. Germline CDR1 reads SGHRS; CDR2 reads YFSETQ. V was shortened by 4 bases and J by 0 bases, with 17 bases between the two germline ends. DNA of the CDR3: TGCGCCAGCAGCGGTGGGAGGGTTGCCTCCTCTGGAAACACCATATATTTT. Its protein product is CASSGGRVASSGNTIYF.

This clone has a handful of counts. CDR3: CASSQLGARSYTF. The CDR3 DNA reads TGTGCCAGCAGCCAGCTAGGAGCTCGGAGCTACACCTTC. The chain combines TRBV6-1 with TRBJ1-2; D is ambiguous. In germline, CDR1 is MNHNS, CDR2 SASEGT. The CDR3 is made up of 13 amino acids. The V gene lost 6 bases and the J gene lost 9 bases, with 17 bases spanning the gap.